This is a list of T cell receptor beta chains from one sample in a study of T cell responses to AZD1222 COVID-19 vaccine. Data came from immunoSEQ multiplex PCR; TCRdb stores just in-frame clones and leaves some out. The data hold 110,000 or so clones, with 70% to 90% observed a single time. The sequences come from peripheral blood, collected 28 days after the second AZD1222 dose. The receptors come from an adult who received the AZD1222 COVID-19 vaccine. The CDR3 runs from the conserved cysteine through the conserved F or W. A D gene is named only where the DNA matches it firmly. Where a row states a size, it is once, few, many or the class of an expanded clone; other rows omit it.

.	TRBJ2-3	TRBV7-8	.	14	TGTGCCAGCAGCTTAGCGAAGGGAACAGATACGCAGTATTTT	CASSLAKGTDTQYF
TRBD1	TRBJ1-2	TRBV18	.	14	TGTGCCAGCTCACCACCACAGGGGAACTATGGCTACACCTTC	CASSPPQGNYGYTF
.	TRBJ1-6	TRBV6-6	.	14	TGTGCCAGCAGTTACGACGACGCGAATTCACCCCTCCACTTT	CASSYDDANSPLHF
.	TRBJ1-2	TRBV10-3	once	15	TGTGCCATCAGTGGGGGTGGGGGCGCTGACTATGGCTACACCTTC	CAISGGGGADYGYTF
.	TRBJ2-7	TRBV3-1/TRBV3-2	.	14	TGTGCCAGCAGCCATTCCGGAAGGGATCGCGAGCAGTACTTC	CASSHSGRDREQYF
.	TRBJ1-2	TRBV6-2/TRBV6-3	.	11	TGTGCCAGCAGCAGTTTAGGAGGCTACACCTTC	CASSSLGGYTF
.	TRBJ2-1	TRBV6-2/TRBV6-3	.	15	TGTGCCAGCAGTTATGTCTGGGGCGCCTACAATGAGCAGTTCTTC	CASSYVWGAYNEQFF
.	TRBJ1-2	TRBV5-6	.	11	TGTGCCAGCAGCTTGAACTATGGCTACACCTTC	CASSLNYGYTF
.	TRBJ2-5	TRBV24-1	.	15	TGTGCCACCAGTGACTTCAAAGGGTGGCAAGAGACCCAGTACTTC	CATSDFKGWQETQYF
.	TRBJ2-3	TRBV7-2	.	16	TGTGCCAGCAGCTTAGGCCGGGGGAGTGGAACAGATACGCAGTATTTT	CASSLGRGSGTDTQYF
TRBD1	TRBJ2-1	TRBV28	.	17	TGTGCCAGCAGTCTACTCCAGCCATCCGGGACAGGCCTTGAGCAGTTCTTC	CASSLLQPSGTGLEQFF
.	TRBJ1-4	TRBV3-1/TRBV3-2	.	16	TGTGCCAGCAGCCCAAGGGCAGGGTTCCGGCAGGAAAAACTGTTTTTT	CASSPRAGFRQEKLFF
.	TRBJ1-3	TRBV25-1	.	14	TGTGCCAGCAGCGGGGAATTCTCTGGAAACACCATATATTTT	CASSGEFSGNTIYF
.	TRBJ1-6	TRBV5-3	.	18	TGTGCCAGAAGCCCGCATCGGGGCGAGACCAGGTTAGGTTCACCCCTCCACTTT	CARSPHRGETRLGSPLHF
.	TRBJ1-2	TRBV6-2/TRBV6-3	.	16	TGTGCCAGCAGTTACTCGACAGGAAACACTAACTATGGCTACACCTTC	CASSYSTGNTNYGYTF
.	TRBJ2-3	TRBV20-1	.	14	TGCAGTGCTAGTAGTCACGGGACTACAGATACGCAGTATTTT	CSASSHGTTDTQYF
TRBD1	TRBJ2-2	TRBV2	.	15	TGTGCCAGCAAGCCAGACAGGGCGAACACCGGGGAGCTGTTTTTT	CASKPDRANTGELFF
.	TRBJ1-3	TRBV7-6	.	12	TGTGCCTCGAAGGGATCTGGAAACACCATATATTTT	CASKGSGNTIYF
TRBD2	TRBJ2-3	TRBV3-1/TRBV3-2	.	16	TGTGCCAGCAGCCAAGTATATAGCGGGGGCGCAGATACGCAGTATTTT	CASSQVYSGGADTQYF
.	TRBJ1-2	TRBV6-2/TRBV6-3	.	14	TGTGCCAGCAGTTTCGGGATCCATGTCCATGGCTACACCTTC	CASSFGIHVHGYTF
TRBD2	TRBJ2-1	TRBV27	.	15	TGTGCCAGCAGTTTATACGGACTTCTAGCGGATGAGCAGTTCTTC	CASSLYGLLADEQFF
.	TRBJ2-7	TRBV6-5	.	15	TGTGCCAGCAGTTACTTTAGTGGGGGCTCCTACGAGCAGTACTTC	CASSYFSGGSYEQYF
.	TRBJ2-1	TRBV6-6	.	20	TGTGCCAGCAGCCAGGCGGGGACAGGGGCTAGCGGGGGCAAGACCAATGAGCAGTTCTTC	CASSQAGTGASGGKTNEQFF
.	TRBJ2-5	TRBV19	.	16	TGTGCCAGTAGTGCCCAGTCCGGGACGGCCGAAGAGACCCAGTACTTC	CASSAQSGTAEETQYF
.	TRBJ2-7	TRBV19	.	13	TGTGCCAGTAGGCAGGCAGGGGTATACGAGCAGTACTTC	CASRQAGVYEQYF
.	TRBJ1-4	TRBV7-9	.	15	TGTGCCAGCAGCTTAACCAGGGGCACTAATGAAAAACTGTTTTTT	CASSLTRGTNEKLFF
.	TRBJ1-6	TRBV5-1	few	14	TGCGCCAGCAGTCCGGGCCAGGATAATTCACCCCTCCACTTT	CASSPGQDNSPLHF
TRBD1	TRBJ2-2	TRBV11-2	.	15	TGTGCCAGCAGCTTGGTGACAGGGGGTATCGGGGAGCTGTTTTTT	CASSLVTGGIGELFF
.	TRBJ1-2	TRBV28	.	14	TGTGCCAGCACCACCACGGACACTAGCTATGGCTACACCTTC	CASTTTDTSYGYTF
.	TRBJ1-2	TRBV4-3	.	14	TGCGCCAGCAGCCACGGGGGCCTTAACTATGGCTACACCTTC	CASSHGGLNYGYTF
TRBD1	TRBJ2-5	TRBV11-1	.	14	TGTGCCAGCAGCTACGGACAGGGGGGAGAGACCCAGTACTTC	CASSYGQGGETQYF
.	TRBJ1-2	TRBV18	.	14	TGTGCCAGCTCACCCGGTCCGGGGCCCGATGGCTACACCTTC	CASSPGPGPDGYTF
.	TRBJ2-3	TRBV19	once	13	TGTGCCAGTAGTATAATCCCCACAGATACGCAGTATTTT	CASSIIPTDTQYF
TRBD1	TRBJ2-5	TRBV14	.	14	TGTGCCAGCAGCCATGACAGGGGAAAAGAGACCCAGTACTTC	CASSHDRGKETQYF
.	TRBJ1-1	TRBV11-2	.	13	TGTGCCAGCAGCTTATCAGGCAGGGAGGGAGCTTTCTTT	CASSLSGREGAFF
TRBD1	TRBJ2-7	TRBV6-1	.	16	TGTGCCAGCAGTGAAGCCGGGACAGGGGGGTTCTACGAGCAGTACTTC	CASSEAGTGGFYEQYF
TRBD2	TRBJ2-3	TRBV10-1	.	16	TGCGCCAGCAGTGATCTAGCGGGGGGGATTACAGATACGCAGTATTTT	CASSDLAGGITDTQYF
TRBD1	TRBJ2-5	TRBV7-9	.	14	TGTGCCAGCAGCTTAGCAGGGGGCTTGGAGACCCAGTACTTC	CASSLAGGLETQYF
.	TRBJ2-2	TRBV7-3	.	15	TGTGCCAGCAGCTTCGCAGGGGCGGATACCGGGGAGCTGTTTTTT	CASSFAGADTGELFF
.	TRBJ1-4	TRBV6-5	.	14	TGTGCCAGCAGTTACGGACCCATTAATGAAAAACTGTTTTTT	CASSYGPINEKLFF
.	TRBJ1-3	TRBV29-1	.	14	TGCAGCGTTGCCGCCGGCGTCTCTGGAAACACCATATATTTT	CSVAAGVSGNTIYF
.	TRBJ2-3	TRBV10-3	.	14	TGTGCCATCAGTGTAGGGGGGGGCACAGATACGCAGTATTTT	CAISVGGGTDTQYF
.	TRBJ1-6	TRBV7-9	once	15	TGTGCCAGCAGCTCCACTGGGGGAGGAAATTCACCCCTCCACTTT	CASSSTGGGNSPLHF
.	TRBJ1-2	TRBV6-5	.	13	TGTGCCAGCAGTTACGGAGGAGGGGATGGCTACACCTTC	CASSYGGGDGYTF